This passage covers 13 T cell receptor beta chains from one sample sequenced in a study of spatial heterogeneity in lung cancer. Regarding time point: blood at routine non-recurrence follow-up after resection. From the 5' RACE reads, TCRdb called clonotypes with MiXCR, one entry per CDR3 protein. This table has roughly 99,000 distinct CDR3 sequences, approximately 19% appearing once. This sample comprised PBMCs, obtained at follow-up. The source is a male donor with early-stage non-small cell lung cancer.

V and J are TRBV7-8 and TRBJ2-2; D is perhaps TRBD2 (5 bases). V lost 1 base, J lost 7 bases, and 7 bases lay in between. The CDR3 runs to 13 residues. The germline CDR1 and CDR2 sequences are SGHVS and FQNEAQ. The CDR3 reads CASSLGGFGELFF. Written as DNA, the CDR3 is TGTGCCAGCAGCTTAGGAGGGTTCGGGGAGCTGTTTTTT.

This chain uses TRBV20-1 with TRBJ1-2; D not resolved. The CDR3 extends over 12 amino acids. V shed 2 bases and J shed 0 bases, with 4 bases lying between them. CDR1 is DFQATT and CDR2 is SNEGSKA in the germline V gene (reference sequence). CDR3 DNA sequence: TGCAGTGCTAGACGACCTAACTATGGCTACACCTTC. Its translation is CSARRPNYGYTF.

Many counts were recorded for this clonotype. CDR3 DNA sequence: TGCAGCGTTGAAAGCTTCGGGGGTGCCGGGGAGCTGTTTTTT. The encoded protein is CSVESFGGAGELFF. The chain recombines TRBV29-1 with TRBJ2-2; D might be TRBD2 (6 bases). The V gene's germline CDR1 is SQVTM and CDR2 ANQGSEA. The V and J ends lost 2 bases and 6 bases respectively, with 13 bases between them. The CDR3 covers 14 residues.

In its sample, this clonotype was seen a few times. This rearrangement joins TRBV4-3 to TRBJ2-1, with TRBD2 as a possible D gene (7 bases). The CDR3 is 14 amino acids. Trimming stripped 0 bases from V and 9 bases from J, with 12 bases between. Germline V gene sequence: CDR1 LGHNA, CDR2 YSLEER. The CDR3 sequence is CASSQEAGAVEQFF. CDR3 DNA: TGCGCCAGCAGCCAAGAGGCGGGGGCGGTTGAGCAGTTCTTC.

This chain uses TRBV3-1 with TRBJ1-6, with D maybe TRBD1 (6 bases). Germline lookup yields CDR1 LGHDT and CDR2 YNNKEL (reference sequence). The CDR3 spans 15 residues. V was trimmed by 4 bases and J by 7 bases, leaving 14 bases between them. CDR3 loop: CASSPNWDTNSPLHF. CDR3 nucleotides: TGTGCCAGCAGCCCGAACTGGGACACAAATTCACCCCTCCACTTT.

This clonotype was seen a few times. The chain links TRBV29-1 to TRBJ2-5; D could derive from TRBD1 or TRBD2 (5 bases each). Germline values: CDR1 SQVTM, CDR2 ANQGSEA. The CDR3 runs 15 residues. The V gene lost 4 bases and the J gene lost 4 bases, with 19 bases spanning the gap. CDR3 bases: TGCAGCGTTGCCAGAGGGACCTCCGAAGGAGAGACCCAGTACTTC. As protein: CSVARGTSEGETQYF.

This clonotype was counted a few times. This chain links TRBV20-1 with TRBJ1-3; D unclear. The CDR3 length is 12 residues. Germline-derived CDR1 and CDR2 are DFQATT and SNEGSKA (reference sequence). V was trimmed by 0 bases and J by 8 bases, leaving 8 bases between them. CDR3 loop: CSARDLSYTIYF. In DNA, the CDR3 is TGCAGTGCTAGAGATCTTAGCTACACCATATATTTT.

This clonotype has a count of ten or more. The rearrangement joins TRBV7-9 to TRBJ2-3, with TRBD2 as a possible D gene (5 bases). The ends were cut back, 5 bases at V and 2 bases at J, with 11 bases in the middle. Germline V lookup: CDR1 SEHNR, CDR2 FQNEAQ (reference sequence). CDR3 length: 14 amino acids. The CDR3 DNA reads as TGTGCCAGCAGCACATCCGGGAACACAGATACGCAGTATTTT. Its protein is CASSTSGNTDTQYF.

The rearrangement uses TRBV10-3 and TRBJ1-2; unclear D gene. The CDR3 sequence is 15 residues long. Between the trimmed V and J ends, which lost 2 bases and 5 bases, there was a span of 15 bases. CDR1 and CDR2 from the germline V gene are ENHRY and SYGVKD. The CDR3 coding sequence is TGTGCCATCAGTGAGGAAGGCCGGACCCAATATGGCTACACCTTC. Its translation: CAISEEGRTQYGYTF.

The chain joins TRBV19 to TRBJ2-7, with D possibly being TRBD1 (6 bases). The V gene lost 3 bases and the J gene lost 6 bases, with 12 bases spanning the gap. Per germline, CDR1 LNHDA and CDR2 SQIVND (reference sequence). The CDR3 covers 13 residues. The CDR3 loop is CASSIRGRPEQYF. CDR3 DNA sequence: TGTGCCAGTAGTATCAGGGGCCGTCCCGAGCAGTACTTC.

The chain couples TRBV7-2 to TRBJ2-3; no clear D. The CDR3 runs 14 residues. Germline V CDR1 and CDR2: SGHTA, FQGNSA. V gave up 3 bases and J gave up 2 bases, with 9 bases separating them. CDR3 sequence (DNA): TGTGCCAGCAGCTTCCTAGAACCCACAGATACGCAGTATTTT. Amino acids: CASSFLEPTDTQYF.

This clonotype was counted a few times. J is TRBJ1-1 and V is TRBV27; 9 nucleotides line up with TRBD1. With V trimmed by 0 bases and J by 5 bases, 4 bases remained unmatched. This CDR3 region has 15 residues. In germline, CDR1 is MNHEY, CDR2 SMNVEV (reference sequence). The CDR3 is CASSLSYRGQTEAFF. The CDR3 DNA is TGTGCCAGCAGTTTATCGTACAGGGGGCAAACTGAAGCTTTCTTT.

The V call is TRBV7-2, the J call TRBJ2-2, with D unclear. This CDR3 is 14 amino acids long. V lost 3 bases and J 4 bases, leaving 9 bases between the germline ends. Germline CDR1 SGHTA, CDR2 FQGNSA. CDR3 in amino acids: CASSLERVTGELFF. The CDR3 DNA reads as TGTGCCAGCAGCTTGGAAAGGGTCACCGGGGAGCTGTTTTTT.